The 16 T cell receptor beta chains in this list originate from one sample, sequenced in a study of cytomegalovirus exposure and HLA in healthy donors. PCR employed 60 Vbeta and 13 Jbeta primers. Produced via immunoSEQ multiplex PCR; TCRdb's table is partial and in-frame only. Here the sample spans nearly 110,000 clones, 75% being singletons. Sequences were obtained from PBMCs. Receptors were obtained from a male donor in good health and CMV-seropositive.

The gene calls are TRBV9 and TRBJ1-1; D unresolved. Trimming pared 0 bases from V and 4 bases from J, leaving 10 bases between. The CDR3 spans 14 residues. In germline, CDR1 is SGDLS, CDR2 YYNGEE. CDR3 in DNA: TGTGCCAGCAGCGTAGTCCCCGGCGGCACTGAAGCTTTCTTT. Protein product: CASSVVPGGTEAFF.

The chain employs TRBV19 and TRBJ1-2; perhaps TRBD1 as D (6 bases). Trimming shortened V by 7 bases and J by 5 bases, and 11 bases separated the two germline ends. Germline CDR1 and CDR2: LNHDA and SQIVND (reference sequence). The CDR3 runs 12 residues. CDR3 residues: CASTTGSYGYTF. The CDR3 DNA follows: TGTGCCAGTACCACAGGGTCGTATGGCTACACCTTC.

The chain joins TRBV5-1 to TRBJ1-2, with 9 bases identical to TRBD1. CDR3 length: 15 amino acids. CDR1 and CDR2 (germline): SGHRS, YFSETQ. Trimming at V came to 4 bases and at J to 8 bases, leaving 12 bases not matched to a gene. CDR3 bases: TGCGCCAGCAGCGTGGGACCGGGACAGGGTAGAGGCTACACCTTC. Translation: CASSVGPGQGRGYTF. The variable domain in full, completed from reference TRBV5-1 and TRBJ1-2, reads KAGVTQTPRYLIKTRGQQVTLSCSPISGHRSVSWYQQTPGQGLQFLFEYFSETQRNKGNFPGRFSGRQFSNSRSEMNVSTLELGDSALYLCASSVGPGQGRGYTFGSGTRLTVV.

The J gene is TRBJ2-1, the V gene TRBV2; perhaps TRBD2 as D (5 bases). Germline V gene lookup returns CDR1 SNHLY and CDR2 FYNNEI. V was trimmed by 7 bases and J by 5 bases, leaving 12 bases between them. The CDR3 is 13 residues long. The chain's CDR3 is CASNPGWNNEQFF. The CDR3 DNA follows: TGTGCCAGCAACCCGGGATGGAACAATGAGCAGTTCTTC.

This clone was observed a few times. The V call is TRBV6-5, the J call TRBJ1-5, with a tentative D call TRBD1 (6 bases). Germline CDR1 MNHEY, CDR2 SVGAGI. V was cut by 5 bases and J by 3 bases, with 14 bases left in between. This CDR3 has 15 amino acids. The CDR3 region is CASSTRGGHNQPQHF. The CDR3 DNA is TGTGCCAGCAGTACACGTGGGGGCCACAATCAGCCCCAGCATTTT.

This clone was seen only a few times. CDR3 protein: CASSLEGGTGGNSPLHF. The DNA for the CDR3 is TGTGCCAGCAGCTTAGAAGGAGGCACAGGGGGAAATTCACCCCTCCACTTT. The V call is TRBV11-2, the J call TRBJ1-6, with TRBD1 matching over 8 bases. CDR1 and CDR2 from the germline V gene are SGHAT and FQNNGV. This CDR3 is 17 amino acids long. V lost 0 bases, J lost 7 bases, and 8 bases stayed unmatched.

The gene calls are TRBV9 and TRBJ1-1; perhaps TRBD1 as D (6 bases). Germline V gene lookup returns CDR1 SGDLS and CDR2 YYNGEE. The CDR3 runs 13 residues. Trimming shortened V by 3 bases and J by 7 bases, and 13 bases separated the two germline ends. Written as DNA, the CDR3 is TGTGCCAGCAGCGGAGGGGACATGCGTGAAGCTTTCTTT. Its protein product is CASSGGDMREAFF.

The V gene is TRBV5-1, the J gene TRBJ1-1; 8 bases are a match to TRBD1. The V gene end was trimmed by 0 bases and the J gene end by 1 base; junction bases not matched to a gene: 5. CDR3 length equals 16 residues. Looked up from germline, CDR1 is SGHRS and CDR2 is YFSETQ. The CDR3 coding sequence is TGCGCCAGCAGCTTGGATCCCGGGACAGGGAACACTGAAGCTTTCTTT. Its translation is CASSLDPGTGNTEAFF.

CDR3 bases: TGTGCCTGGAGTCCTCCCGGGAGCACAGATACGCAGTATTTT. Its translation is CAWSPPGSTDTQYF. This chain joins TRBV30 and TRBJ2-3; D not resolved. Germline assignment: CDR1 GTSNPN and CDR2 SVGIG (reference sequence). The CDR3 runs 14 residues. Between the trimmed V and J ends, which lost 2 bases and 0 bases, there was a span of 9 bases.

J is TRBJ1-2 and V is TRBV10-3, with TRBD1 matching over 9 bases. V was clipped by 9 bases and J by 8 bases; unmatched bases: 16. This CDR3 comprises 15 residues. CDR1 and CDR2 from the germline V gene are ENHRY and SYGVKD. The CDR3 DNA sequence: TGTGCCATTCGGACAGGGGATAAAGGGTTGAGCGGCTACACCTTC. This gives the protein CAIRTGDKGLSGYTF.

The CDR3 protein is CASGDRGDYGYTF. The CDR3 DNA sequence: TGTGCCAGTGGGGACAGGGGGGACTATGGCTACACCTTC. The rearrangement uses TRBV19 and TRBJ1-2; 11 nucleotides agree with TRBD1. With 8 bases clipped from V and 3 bases from J, the junction kept 2 bases outside the gene matches. The CDR3 is 13 amino acids. CDR1 is LNHDA and CDR2 is SQIVND in the germline V gene (reference sequence).

The chain couples TRBV6-5 to TRBJ1-2, with 9 bases that match TRBD1. Germline assignment: CDR1 MNHEY and CDR2 SVGAGI. This CDR3 contains 13 residues. V trimming: 6 bases; J trimming: 7 bases; junction bases outside the gene matches: 6. The CDR3 nucleotides are TGTGCCAGCAGACCACCGGGACAGGGTGGCTACACCTTC. Amino acids: CASRPPGQGGYTF.

The chain recombines TRBV14 with TRBJ2-5; D is possibly TRBD2 (7 bases). The CDR3 covers 14 residues. V was clipped by 6 bases and J by 4 bases, with 15 bases between them. CDR1 is SGHDN, CDR2 FVKESK, per germline. For the CDR3, the DNA is TGTGCCAGCAGACCGTGGGGGGGCCGAGAGACCCAGTACTTC. This translates into CASRPWGGRETQYF.

The sample holds a few counts of this clone. V usage is TRBV28 and J usage is TRBJ1-1; D might be TRBD1 (5 bases). The CDR3 is 16 amino acids. The V end was cut by 0 bases, the J end by 1 base, with 12 bases between. CDR1 is MDHEN and CDR2 is SYDVKM in the germline V gene. CDR3 nucleotide sequence: TGTGCCAGCAGTTTATGGGGGCGGGGCACGAACACTGAAGCTTTCTTT. Encoded protein: CASSLWGRGTNTEAFF. Drawing the rest from reference TRBV28 and TRBJ1-1, the complete variable domain is DVKVTQSSRYLVKRTGEKVFLECVQDMDHENMFWYRQDPGLGLRLIYFSYDVKMKEKGDIPEGYSVSREKKERFSLILESASTNQTSMYLCASSLWGRGTNTEAFFGQGTRLTVV.

J is TRBJ2-1 and V is TRBV7-2; 12 positions match TRBD2. This CDR3 is built from 17 residues. With 0 bases clipped from V and 7 bases from J, the junction kept 7 bases outside the gene matches. Germline V gene lookup returns CDR1 SGHTA and CDR2 FQGNSA. For the CDR3, the DNA is TGTGCCAGCAGCTTAGCGTCGACTAGCGGGAGTTTAAATGAGCAGTTCTTC. The encoded protein is CASSLASTSGSLNEQFF.

V gene TRBV6-5 combines with J gene TRBJ2-1, with D perhaps TRBD2 (5 bases). CDR1 MNHEY and CDR2 SVGAGI come from the germline V gene. V lost 5 bases and J 6 bases, leaving 8 bases between the germline ends. The CDR3 runs to 12 residues. The CDR3 reads CASSATSNEQFF. CDR3 nucleotide sequence: TGTGCCAGCAGTGCAACTAGCAATGAGCAGTTCTTC.